Listed here are 25 T cell receptor beta chains from one sample, sequenced in a study of blood T cell repertoires in COVID-19. Assay: immunoSEQ multiplex PCR; the TCRdb copy retains only in-frame clones and omits some. The repertoire includes hundreds of thousands of clones, roughly nine tenths of them detected once, and 2% to 3% sits in the top ten. Sequencing was carried out using PBMCs or T cells enriched from blood (not recorded which). The receptors come from a woman between 18 and 29 years old who had recovered from COVID-19.

Here the CDR3 reads CASSHQIRVRAYEQYF. The CDR3 DNA is TGCGCCAGCAGCCATCAGATTCGGGTCAGGGCCTACGAGCAGTACTTC. The rearrangement joins TRBV4-1 to TRBJ2-7; maybe TRBD1 (5 bases). This CDR3 region has 16 residues. Trimming pared 3 bases from V and 2 bases from J, leaving 17 bases between. CDR1 is MGHRA, CDR2 YSYEKL, per germline.

This chain links TRBV6-5 with TRBJ1-2; 7 bases line up with TRBD1. Germline trimming cut 7 bases from V and 8 bases from J; bases unmatched to any gene: 13. The CDR3 covers 14 residues. CDR1 and CDR2 from the germline V gene are MNHEY and SVGAGI. The CDR3 DNA reads TGTGCCAGCAACCGGGACAGTGCCTCAGAGGGCTACACCTTC. Its translation is CASNRDSASEGYTF.

The chain combines TRBV19 with TRBJ2-6, with D possibly TRBD1 on 6 matching bases. The germline gives CDR1 LNHDA, CDR2 SQIVND (reference sequence). Trimming pared 6 bases from V and 0 bases from J, leaving 12 bases between. CDR3 length: 16 residues. The CDR3 DNA is TGTGCCAGTAGCGACAGGACTCCCTCTGGGGCCAACGTCCTGACTTTC. Translated, it gives CASSDRTPSGANVLTF.

The V and J genes are TRBV6-5 and TRBJ2-7; 10 nucleotides line up with TRBD1. The CDR3 has 14 amino acids. Losses at the gene ends were 10 bases for V and 2 bases for J; bases not matched to a gene: 8. CDR1 is MNHEY, CDR2 SVGAGI, per germline. DNA for the CDR3: TGTGCCACATCAAGGGACAGGGGCCCCTACGAGCAGTACTTC. This codes for CATSRDRGPYEQYF.

This chain uses TRBV7-9 with TRBJ2-5, with D maybe TRBD1 (5 bases). The CDR3 runs 14 residues. Germline V gene data show CDR1 as SEHNR and CDR2 as FQNEAQ (reference sequence). V shed 5 bases and J shed 3 bases, with 13 bases lying between them. The CDR3 DNA sequence: TGTGCCAGCAGCCCTTCGGACAAGGAAGAGACCCAGTACTTC. Amino acid sequence: CASSPSDKEETQYF.

There are a few counts of this clone. This chain joins TRBV6-4 and TRBJ2-1; 9 bases agree with TRBD2. The length of the CDR3 is 14 residues. J lost 9 bases, V lost 3 bases, and 6 bases had no gene match. Germline CDR1 reads MRHNA; CDR2 reads SNTAGT. The CDR3 DNA reads TGTGCCAGCAGTGAGCGGGGGGGCCGTGGTGAGCAGTTCTTC. It translates to CASSERGGRGEQFF.

The chain combines TRBV5-6 with TRBJ2-2; D perhaps matches TRBD2 (5 bases). Germline CDR1 SGHDT, CDR2 YYEEEE. The V and J ends lost 5 bases and 2 bases respectively, with 13 bases between them. The CDR3 spans 15 residues. This CDR3 reads CASRSGVLNTGELFF. The CDR3 region has the DNA TGTGCCAGCAGGTCCGGGGTCTTAAACACCGGGGAGCTGTTTTTT.

The chain combines TRBV11-2 with TRBJ1-2; possible D gene TRBD1, 6 bases. Germline V gives CDR1 SGHAT, CDR2 FQNNGV. Trimming left V 0 bases short and J 4 bases short, with 9 bases between. The CDR3 loop spans 14 amino acids. DNA for the CDR3: TGTGCCAGCAGCTTAGATAGAGGGGGCTATGGCTACACCTTC. It is translated as CASSLDRGGYGYTF.

CDR3 amino acids: CASSQEAPDTQYF. In nucleotides, the CDR3 is TGTGCCAGCAGCCAAGAGGCCCCAGATACGCAGTATTTT. The chain carries TRBV14 and TRBJ2-3; no clear D. This CDR3 has 13 amino acids. Trimming cost V 0 bases and J 4 bases, with 5 bases left between them. Germline CDR1 and CDR2: SGHDN and FVKESK.

J is TRBJ1-1 and V is TRBV5-1; D not resolved. V was trimmed by 0 bases and J by 5 bases, leaving 17 bases between them. The CDR3 has 16 amino acids. Germline CDR1 SGHRS, CDR2 YFSETQ. CDR3 sequence: CASSLADGRGFTEAFF. CDR3 nucleotides: TGCGCCAGCAGCTTGGCGGACGGCCGGGGTTTTACTGAAGCTTTCTTT.

This chain links TRBV29-1 with TRBJ1-3; D not resolved. The germline V and J ends were trimmed by 7 bases and 0 bases, with 4 bases remaining between them. The germline V gene encodes CDR1 SQVTM and CDR2 ANQGSEA. The CDR3 length is 11 residues. The CDR3 loop reads CSALSGNTIYF. CDR3 bases: TGCAGCGCGCTCTCTGGAAACACCATATATTTT.

The chain links TRBV12-3 or TRBV12-4 to TRBJ2-2, with TRBD1 as a possible D gene (6 bases). This CDR3 has 13 residues. Trimming left V 6 bases short and J 6 bases short, with 11 bases between. CDR3 sequence: CASRYQGPGELFF. CDR3 nucleotides: TGTGCCAGCAGATACCAGGGGCCCGGGGAGCTGTTTTTT.

This chain connects TRBV2 to TRBJ2-3, with D possibly TRBD2 on 6 matching bases. CDR1 and CDR2 from the germline V gene are SNHLY and FYNNEI. The CDR3 sequence is 15 residues long. V lost 2 bases and J 6 bases, leaving 15 bases between the germline ends. CDR3 sequence reads: CASSEIGGFTDTQYF. In DNA, the CDR3 is TGTGCCAGCAGTGAAATAGGAGGGTTCACCGATACGCAGTATTTT.

This chain connects TRBV18 to TRBJ1-1; possible D gene TRBD1, 6 bases. CDR3 size: 15 residues. CDR1 and CDR2 from the germline V gene are KGHSH and LQKENI. V was clipped by 3 bases and J by 4 bases, with 15 bases between them. CDR3 coding DNA: TGTGCCAGCTCACCCATCAGGGGCGGGGGCACTGAAGCTTTCTTT. It encodes CASSPIRGGGTEAFF.

The chain uses TRBV3-1 (or the pseudogene TRBV3-2) and TRBJ1-4; no definite D call. The germline V gene encodes CDR1 LGHDT and CDR2 YNNKEL (reference sequence). The CDR3 extends over 18 amino acids. The V gene lost 5 bases and the J gene lost 0 bases, with 19 bases spanning the gap. The chain's CDR3 is CASSNSARGSATNEKLFF. The CDR3 nucleotides read TGTGCCAGCAGCAACTCGGCGAGAGGGTCGGCAACTAATGAAAAACTGTTTTTT.

The genes are TRBV7-9 and TRBJ1-6; D is possibly TRBD1 (5 bases). Per germline, CDR1 SEHNR and CDR2 FQNEAQ (reference sequence). The CDR3 contains 17 residues. The V gene lost 0 bases and the J gene lost 7 bases, with 16 bases spanning the gap. The CDR3 sequence is CASSLAQGSGLNSPLHF. CDR3 DNA sequence: TGTGCCAGCAGCTTAGCTCAGGGTAGTGGCTTAAATTCACCCCTCCACTTT.

The J gene is TRBJ1-5, the V gene TRBV19; D possibly corresponds to TRBD1 (5 bases). Germline V gene lookup returns CDR1 LNHDA and CDR2 SQIVND (reference sequence). Trimming took off 8 bases at V and 1 base at J, with 15 bases between the two ends. The CDR3 is made up of 15 amino acids. The CDR3 loop reads CASHRGGGSNQPQHF. CDR3 sequence (DNA): TGTGCCAGTCACCGGGGGGGAGGAAGCAATCAGCCCCAGCATTTT. The complete variable domain, with remaining parts taken from reference TRBV19 and TRBJ1-5, reads DGGITQSPKYLFRKEGQNVTLSCEQNLNHDAMYWYRQDPGQGLRLIYYSQIVNDFQKGDIAEGYSVSREKKESFPLTVTSAQKNPTAFYLCASHRGGGSNQPQHFGDGTRLSIL.

The chain links TRBV7-3 to TRBJ2-5; maybe TRBD2 (5 bases). This CDR3 has 13 amino acids. V dropped 2 bases and J dropped 4 bases, with 8 bases sitting between them. The V gene's germline CDR1 is SGHTA and CDR2 FQGTGA. In nucleotides, the CDR3 is TGTGCCAGCAGCTTAGACTATCTAGAGACCCAGTACTTC. It is translated as CASSLDYLETQYF.

The chain has TRBV6-1 and TRBJ2-7, with D unclear. The germline V gene has CDR1 MNHNS and CDR2 SASEGT. V dropped 0 bases and J dropped 0 bases, with 12 bases sitting between them. The CDR3 is made up of 16 amino acids. CDR3 protein: CASSEARDMSSYEQYF. Written as DNA, the CDR3 is TGTGCCAGCAGTGAAGCGCGAGACATGAGCTCCTACGAGCAGTACTTC.

The genes are TRBV5-1 and TRBJ2-5; D call uncertain. The V end was cut by 0 bases, the J end by 4 bases, with 13 bases between. This CDR3 spans 15 amino acids. Germline V gene sequence: CDR1 SGHRS, CDR2 YFSETQ. The DNA for the CDR3 is TGCGCCAGCAGCTTGGGTACCACCCGAGGAGAGACCCAGTACTTC. Translating gives CASSLGTTRGETQYF.

This clone is a singleton in its sample. Other DNA sequences in the same sample also yield this CDR3. V is TRBV15 and J is TRBJ1-3, with 9 bases identical to TRBD1. The germline V gene encodes CDR1 LNHNV and CDR2 YYDKDF (reference sequence). The CDR3 spans 13 residues. With V trimmed by 3 bases and J by 7 bases, 1 base remained unmatched. The CDR3 DNA follows: TGTGCCACCAGCAGGGACAGGGGTAACACCATATATTTT. Protein sequence: CATSRDRGNTIYF.

This chain joins TRBV5-1 and TRBJ1-5, with 7 nucleotides matching TRBD1. Germline CDR1 SGHRS, CDR2 YFSETQ. The CDR3 totals 14 residues. J gave up 7 bases and V 4 bases, and 8 bases lay outside the gene matches. The CDR3 DNA sequence: TGCGCCAGCAGCCCGGAGGGACAGAACCAGCCCCAGCATTTT. It codes for CASSPEGQNQPQHF.

J is TRBJ1-4 and V is TRBV28; weak D call: TRBD1 (5 bases). Germline loops: CDR1 MDHEN, CDR2 SYDVKM. V was trimmed by 3 bases and J by 14 bases, leaving 16 bases between them. CDR3 size: 13 residues. CDR3 sequence (DNA): TGTGCCAGCAGTTTCAACAGGCGCAGTCTTCTGTTTTTT. This translates into CASSFNRRSLLFF.

J is TRBJ2-5 and V is TRBV10-1, with no clear D. V lost 0 bases, J lost 1 base, and 3 bases lay in between. The CDR3 is 13 residues long. The germline gives CDR1 WNHNN, CDR2 SYGVQD (reference sequence). This CDR3 is CASSESLQETQYF. The CDR3 DNA is TGCGCCAGCAGTGAGTCACTCCAAGAGACCCAGTACTTC.

This chain uses TRBV18 with TRBJ1-1; maybe TRBD1 (6 bases). In germline, CDR1 is KGHSH, CDR2 LQKENI. The CDR3 length is 14 residues. V was clipped by 2 bases and J by 5 bases, with 12 bases between them. In nucleotides, the CDR3 is TGTGCCAGCTCACCAAGTCCCCAGGGGACTGAAGCTTTCTTT. Translation gives CASSPSPQGTEAFF.